The 30 T cell receptor beta chains in this list originate from one sample, sequenced in a study of blood T cell repertoires in COVID-19. Sequencing was performed with immunoSEQ multiplex PCR; in TCRdb, only in-frame clones are kept and a portion is missing. There are about 120,000 clones in the sample; roughly 91% occur only once, and roughly 19% lies in the top ten. Sequencing was carried out using peripheral blood. Receptor source: a human donor with acute or convalescent COVID-19. The donor label of this sample is uncertain.

J is TRBJ2-3 and V is TRBV18; TRBD2 matches 8 bases. CDR1 and CDR2 (germline): KGHSH, LQKENI. The CDR3 has 14 residues. V dropped 3 bases and J dropped 3; count of bases not matched to a gene: 2. CDR3 loop: CASSPAGGTDTQYF. The CDR3 nucleotides read TGTGCCAGCTCACCGGCGGGGGGTACAGATACGCAGTATTTT.

The rearrangement uses TRBV29-1 and TRBJ2-3; the D gene is possibly TRBD1 (6 bases). The V end was cut by 0 bases, the J end by 0 bases, with 19 bases between. From germline, CDR1 is SQVTM and CDR2 ANQGSEA. The CDR3 runs 18 residues. The CDR3 nucleotides are TGCAGCGTTGAAGATCCGATGGACAGTCGGTCCAGCACAGATACGCAGTATTTT. It encodes CSVEDPMDSRSSTDTQYF.

The V call is TRBV4-3, the J call TRBJ2-1, with 10 bases lining up with TRBD2. V shed 4 bases, J shed 7 bases, and the junction held 10 bases outside the gene matches. Germline values: CDR1 LGHNA, CDR2 YSLEER. There are 16 residues in the CDR3. The CDR3 DNA is TGCGCCAGCAGCCCGGTGGAGACTAGCGGGCTTAATGAGCAGTTCTTC. Protein: CASSPVETSGLNEQFF.

This clone was seen once. The V gene is TRBV5-4, the J gene TRBJ2-5, with 9 positions matching TRBD1. This CDR3 is built from 18 residues. Germline-derived CDR1 and CDR2 are SGHNT and YYREEE (reference sequence). Trimming at V came to 4 bases and at J to 0 bases, leaving 13 bases not matched to a gene. The CDR3 nucleotides are TGTGCCAGCAGCGGGGACAGGGAAGGACTGGAGAACCAAGAGACCCAGTACTTC. Its protein is CASSGDREGLENQETQYF.

The sample holds one count of this clone. The chain employs TRBV5-1 and TRBJ1-1; D ambiguous. CDR1 SGHRS and CDR2 YFSETQ come from the germline V gene. With 0 bases removed from V and 1 base from J, the gap between germline ends came to 7 bases. The CDR3 totals 14 residues. CDR3 bases: TGCGCCAGCAGCTTGGCACCGGGGAACACTGAAGCTTTCTTT. This sequence encodes CASSLAPGNTEAFF.

The chain has TRBV6-4 and TRBJ2-3; weak D call: TRBD1 (6 bases). Per the germline V gene, CDR1 is MRHNA and CDR2 is SNTAGT. The CDR3 extends over 13 amino acids. The V end was cut by 0 bases, the J end by 9 bases, with 10 bases between. The chain's CDR3 is CASSDSTGGTQYF. CDR3 DNA: TGTGCCAGCAGTGACTCGACTGGGGGCACGCAGTATTTT.

The chain recombines TRBV28 with TRBJ1-1, with 8 bases lining up with TRBD1. V shed 3 bases and J 5 bases; nucleotides not matched to a gene: 8. The CDR3 has 15 amino acids. Germline CDR1 and CDR2: MDHEN and SYDVKM. In DNA, the CDR3 is TGTGCCAGCAGTTTTCCGGCGCGACAGGGGACTGAAGCTTTCTTT. Residues: CASSFPARQGTEAFF.

This clone occurred a few times. An end of the junction differs from the germline gene, which may be a read error. V and J are TRBV7-9 and TRBJ2-7; 15 bases match TRBD2. The CDR3 has 15 amino acids. The germline CDR1 and CDR2 sequences are SEHNR and FQNEAQ (reference sequence). The CDR3 DNA sequence: TGTGCCAGCAGCTCGGGACTAGCGGGAGGTAAAGTGGGGGACTTC. Residues: CASSSGLAGGKVGDF.

The chain recombines TRBV6-5 with TRBJ2-7; no clear D. Trimming removed 0 bases from V and 6 bases from J, with 15 bases in between. Germline CDR1 reads MNHEY; CDR2 reads SVGAGI. CDR3 size: 15 residues. The CDR3 spells CASSYSRDMSVEQYF. The CDR3 DNA sequence: TGTGCCAGCAGTTACTCGCGTGACATGTCTGTCGAGCAGTACTTC.

The chain has TRBV12-3 or TRBV12-4 and TRBJ2-5; the D is unclear. The CDR3 has 11 amino acids. V was cut by 3 bases and J by 7 bases, with 6 bases left in between. CDR3 amino acids: CASSLRGTQYF. In nucleotides, the CDR3 is TGTGCCAGCAGTTTGCGAGGGACCCAGTACTTC.

CDR3 nucleotide sequence: TGTGCCAGCTCACCATTCCAGGAAAATCAGCCCCAGCATTTT. Its translation: CASSPFQENQPQHF. This chain joins TRBV18 and TRBJ1-5, with D unresolved. Germline assignment: CDR1 KGHSH and CDR2 LQKENI. The length of the CDR3 is 14 residues. Deletions cut 2 bases from V and 4 bases from J, with 9 bases between.

This chain uses TRBV6-2 or TRBV6-3 with TRBJ1-5; weak D call: TRBD1 (6 bases). Trimming stripped 2 bases from V and 4 bases from J, with 9 bases between. The CDR3 is made up of 14 amino acids. Germline V lookup: CDR1 MNHEY, CDR2 SVGEGT. The CDR3 loop is CASSYGQSNQPQHF. The CDR3 DNA is TGTGCCAGCAGTTACGGACAGAGTAATCAGCCCCAGCATTTT.

The chain is built from TRBV7-8 and TRBJ1-6; 9 nucleotides match TRBD1. V dropped 2 bases and J dropped 5; count of bases not matched to a gene: 13. The CDR3 has 19 amino acids. Per germline, CDR1 SGHVS and CDR2 FQNEAQ. This CDR3 is CASSLRRPGQGWNNSPLHF. CDR3 DNA: TGTGCCAGCAGCTTAAGGAGGCCCGGACAGGGGTGGAATAATTCACCCCTCCACTTT.

V and J are TRBV7-9 and TRBJ2-2; D ambiguous. This CDR3 is 17 amino acids long. V was pared by 5 bases and J by 4 bases, with 20 bases between. Germline CDR1 SEHNR, CDR2 FQNEAQ (reference sequence). CDR3 amino acids: CASSPVVLATITGELFF. The CDR3 coding sequence is TGTGCCAGCAGCCCGGTAGTACTTGCAACGATCACCGGGGAGCTGTTTTTT. The full variable domain, completed using reference TRBV7-9 and TRBJ2-2, is DTGVSQNPRHKITKRGQNVTFRCDPISEHNRLYWYRQTLGQGPEFLTYFQNEAQLEKSRLLSDRFSAERPKGSFSTLEIQRTEQGDSAMYLCASSPVVLATITGELFFGEGSRLTVL.

The chain recombines TRBV5-1 with TRBJ2-7; 9 bases match TRBD1. This CDR3 spans 15 amino acids. V lost 3 bases and J lost 6; bases outside the gene matches: 10. From germline, CDR1 is SGHRS and CDR2 YFSETQ. The CDR3 spells CASSWAEQGAGEQYF. DNA for the CDR3: TGCGCCAGCAGCTGGGCGGAACAGGGGGCTGGCGAGCAGTACTTC.

With respect to this clone: Other DNA sequences in the same sample also yield this CDR3. This chain connects TRBV4-2 to TRBJ2-1; the match to TRBD2 covers 8 bases. From germline, CDR1 is LGHNA and CDR2 YNFKEQ. With 0 bases clipped from V and 1 base from J, the junction kept 2 bases outside the gene matches. This CDR3 is built from 16 residues. CDR3 coding DNA: TGTGCCAGCAGCCAAGAGCCTAGCGGGTCCTACAATGAGCAGTTCTTC. As protein: CASSQEPSGSYNEQFF.

This chain joins TRBV14 and TRBJ1-4; D unresolved. V was clipped by 0 bases and J by 9 bases, with 8 bases between them. Per the germline V gene, CDR1 is SGHDN and CDR2 is FVKESK. This CDR3 is 13 amino acids long. CDR3 amino acids: CASSQEGRQKLFF. CDR3 nucleotides: TGTGCCAGCAGCCAAGAGGGGAGACAAAAACTGTTTTTT.

This chain connects TRBV9 to TRBJ2-3; D call uncertain. The CDR3 is made up of 15 amino acids. Germline V gives CDR1 SGDLS, CDR2 YYNGEE. Trimming took off 2 bases at V and 6 bases at J, with 16 bases between the two ends. CDR3 loop: CASSVFADTIDTQYF. CDR3 DNA sequence: TGTGCCAGCAGCGTCTTTGCGGATACTATCGATACGCAGTATTTT. The full variable domain, with the rest looked up from reference TRBV9 and TRBJ2-3, is DSGVTQTPKHLITATGQRVTLRCSPRSGDLSVYWYQQSLDQGLQFLIQYYNGEERAKGNILERFSAQQFPDLHSELNLSSLELGDSALYFCASSVFADTIDTQYFGPGTRLTVL.

This chain links TRBV14 with TRBJ1-1, with D unresolved. CDR1 is SGHDN and CDR2 is FVKESK in the germline V gene. The CDR3 has 14 residues. The ends were cut back, 0 bases at V and 4 bases at J, with 9 bases in the middle. CDR3 sequence reads: CASSQDPRGTEAFF. In nucleotides, the CDR3 is TGTGCCAGCAGCCAAGATCCGCGGGGCACTGAAGCTTTCTTT.

The J gene is TRBJ2-1, the V gene TRBV7-2; maybe TRBD2 (5 bases). Germline assignment: CDR1 SGHTA and CDR2 FQGNSA. This CDR3 is 15 amino acids long. The V and J ends lost 0 bases and 0 bases respectively, with 6 bases between them. The CDR3 DNA sequence: TGTGCCAGCAGCTTAGCGGGGAGCTCCTACAATGAGCAGTTCTTC. Its translation: CASSLAGSSYNEQFF.

This clone was picked up one time. The same CDR3 can be traced to other DNA sequences in this sample. This chain connects TRBV18 to TRBJ1-1, with D uncertain. Germline V CDR1 and CDR2: KGHSH, LQKENI. The CDR3 contains 13 residues. Trimming left V 3 bases short and J 2 bases short, with 7 bases between. The CDR3: CASSPNSNTEAFF. As DNA, the CDR3 is TGTGCCAGCTCACCGAACAGCAACACTGAAGCTTTCTTT. Full variable domain (rest looked up from reference TRBV18 and TRBJ1-1): NAGVMQNPRHLVRRRGQEARLRCSPMKGHSHVYWYRQLPEEGLKFMVYLQKENIIDESGMPKERFSAEFPKEGPSILRIQQVVRGDSAAYFCASSPNSNTEAFFGQGTRLTVV.

In DNA, the CDR3 is TGTGCCAGCAGGACTAGCGGGAACTGGGGTGAGCAGTTCTTC. It yields the protein CASRTSGNWGEQFF. The chain employs TRBV6-6 and TRBJ2-1; 11 nucleotides agree with TRBD2. This CDR3 has 14 residues. Losses at the gene ends were 6 bases for V and 9 bases for J; bases not matched to a gene: 7. CDR1 is MNHNY, CDR2 SVGAGI, per germline (reference sequence).

The rearrangement links TRBV5-4 to TRBJ2-7, with TRBD2 matching over 7 bases. Trimming took 1 base from V and 2 from J; bases not matched to a gene: 6. In germline, CDR1 is SGHNT, CDR2 YYREEE (reference sequence). The CDR3 is made up of 15 amino acids. The CDR3 DNA sequence: TGTGCCAGCAGCTTGTTGTGGGAGGGCCCCTACGAGCAGTACTTC. It encodes CASSLLWEGPYEQYF.

The genes are TRBV28 and TRBJ2-1, with D tentatively TRBD1 (6 bases). The germline V and J ends were trimmed by 8 bases and 9 bases, with 14 bases remaining between them. This CDR3 is 12 amino acids long. CDR1 is MDHEN and CDR2 is SYDVKM in the germline V gene. CDR3 DNA sequence: TGTGCCAGCGGAAGGGGCAGGGGTGAGCAGTTCTTC. It yields the protein CASGRGRGEQFF.

This sequence joins TRBV6-6 and TRBJ2-1; D possibly corresponds to TRBD2 (5 bases). With 5 bases removed from V and 6 bases from J, the gap between germline ends came to 8 bases. The CDR3 length is 12 residues. The germline V gene encodes CDR1 MNHNY and CDR2 SVGAGI (reference sequence). The CDR3 nucleotides are TGTGCCAGCAGTCCTGGACTCAATGAGCAGTTCTTC. This gives the protein CASSPGLNEQFF.

This clone was observed a single time. V is TRBV28 and J is TRBJ1-2; D is unresolved. Germline CDR1 is MDHEN and CDR2 is SYDVKM. V lost 3 bases and J 0 bases, leaving 14 bases between the germline ends. CDR3 length: 16 residues. The DNA for the CDR3 is TGTGCCAGCAGTTTGCCGGGAGGCAGGACTAACTATGGCTACACCTTC. Its translation: CASSLPGGRTNYGYTF.

The chain uses TRBV11-1 and TRBJ2-2; possible D gene TRBD1, 6 bases. This CDR3 is 15 amino acids long. Trimming removed 2 bases from V and 5 bases from J, with 12 bases in between. CDR1 SGHAT and CDR2 FQDESV come from the germline V gene (reference sequence). CDR3: CASSLTTGRTGELFF. CDR3 coding DNA: TGTGCCAGCAGCTTAACGACAGGTAGAACCGGGGAGCTGTTTTTT.

The CDR3 spells CASSLEQHSYEQYF. For the CDR3, the DNA is TGTGCCAGCAGCTTAGAACAGCACTCCTACGAGCAGTACTTC. The rearrangement uses TRBV11-2 and TRBJ2-7; the D is unclear. CDR1 and CDR2 (germline): SGHAT, FQNNGV. CDR3 length equals 14 residues. Trimming took 0 bases from V and 0 from J, leaving 6 bases between them.

The genes are TRBV28 and TRBJ2-5; D gene uncertain. The CDR3 is 13 amino acids. The V end lost 3 bases, the J end lost 5 bases, and 10 bases lay between the germline ends. Germline loops: CDR1 MDHEN, CDR2 SYDVKM. The CDR3: CASSFSDSETQYF. The CDR3 DNA reads as TGTGCCAGCAGTTTCTCCGATAGCGAGACCCAGTACTTC.

CDR3 DNA sequence: TGTGCCAGCAGCCCCCCCGGGAGAGGGGAGACCCAGTACTTC. The encoded protein is CASSPPGRGETQYF. The chain combines TRBV3-1 (or the pseudogene TRBV3-2) with TRBJ2-5; tentative D call: TRBD2 (6 bases). V lost 4 bases and J 5 bases, leaving 14 bases between the germline ends. CDR1 is LGHDT and CDR2 is YNNKEL in the germline V gene (reference sequence). The CDR3 consists of 14 residues.